Detailed here is one T cell receptor beta chain. Both 60 Vbeta primers and 13 Jbeta primers went into the PCR. Repertoires were generated with immunoSEQ multiplex PCR, while TCRdb's copy carries only in-frame clones and drops some. The table shows around 150,000 clones, with approximately 76% occurring only once. The germline V gene has CDR1 SQVTM and CDR2 ANQGSEA. The CDR3 totals 13 residues. Losses at the gene ends were 7 bases for V and 5 bases for J; bases not matched to a gene: 4. The data belong to a study of cytomegalovirus exposure and HLA in healthy donors. The source is a man aged 55 to 70 in good health and CMV-seronegative. This chain connects TRBV29-1 to TRBJ2-2, with 10 bases matching TRBD1. The source material was PBMCs. CDR3 bases: TGCAGCGGGGACAGGGGCGGAACCGGGGAGCTGTTTTTT. It codes for CSGDRGGTGELFF.